The 21 T cell receptor beta chains in this list originate from one sample, sequenced in a study of blood T cell repertoires in COVID-19. Clones were read by immunoSEQ multiplex PCR, and TCRdb kept only the in-frame ones, dropping some. The table includes over 300,000 clones, around 87% detected once. Sequenced sample: peripheral blood. The receptor set was obtained from a man aged 18 to 30 with active or convalescent COVID-19.

This sequence joins TRBV9 and TRBJ1-4, with 8 nucleotides matching TRBD1. The CDR3 has 15 amino acids. V lost 4 bases and J lost 2; bases outside the gene matches: 4. Germline V CDR1 and CDR2: SGDLS, YYNGEE. This chain's CDR3 is CASSPRTGTNEKLFF. The CDR3 bases are TGTGCCAGCAGCCCCAGGACAGGGACTAATGAAAAACTGTTTTTT.

The genes are TRBV28 and TRBJ1-3; D is perhaps TRBD1 (6 bases). This CDR3 contains 15 residues. The V gene's germline CDR1 is MDHEN and CDR2 SYDVKM. The V and J ends lost 4 bases and 4 bases respectively, with 14 bases between them. The CDR3 region is CASSSGQGRGNTIYF. CDR3 in DNA: TGTGCCAGCAGTTCCGGGCAGGGGAGAGGAAACACCATATATTTT.

This clone was seen a handful of times. The chain is built from TRBV5-4 and TRBJ1-1; 7 bases are a match to TRBD1. Trimming removed 5 bases from V and 6 bases from J; junction bases left unmatched: 7. Germline CDR1 is SGHNT and CDR2 is YYREEE (reference sequence). This CDR3 has 13 residues. The chain's CDR3 is CASRFQGVPEAFF. CDR3 bases: TGTGCCAGCAGATTCCAGGGGGTCCCTGAAGCTTTCTTT. The complete variable domain, with remaining parts taken from reference TRBV5-4 and TRBJ1-1, reads ETGVTQSPTHLIKTRGQQVTLRCSSQSGHNTVSWYQQALGQGPQFIFQYYREEENGRGNFPPRFSGLQFPNYSSELNVNALELDDSALYLCASRFQGVPEAFFGQGTRLTVV.

The chain recombines TRBV29-1 with TRBJ2-1, with TRBD1 matching 12 bases. Germline values: CDR1 SQVTM, CDR2 ANQGSEA. After removal of 8 bases from V and 7 bases from J, the junction contained 15 bases not matched to a gene. The CDR3 totals 16 residues. The CDR3 here is CSTNQGGQGAWNEQFF. For the CDR3, the DNA is TGCAGCACTAACCAAGGGGGACAGGGGGCTTGGAATGAGCAGTTCTTC.

V usage is TRBV28 and J usage is TRBJ2-1, with 11 nucleotides matching TRBD2. This CDR3 comprises 17 residues. CDR1 and CDR2 (germline): MDHEN, SYDVKM. V lost 4 bases, J lost 10 bases, and 15 bases stayed unmatched. CDR3 nucleotide sequence: TGTGCCAGCAGTTCGCTAACCGGGACTAGCGGCCGTAAGGAGCAGTTCTTC. Its protein is CASSSLTGTSGRKEQFF.

The V and J genes are TRBV24-1 and TRBJ1-1; TRBD1 is a possible D gene (6 bases). The CDR3 covers 13 residues. Germline V gene sequence: CDR1 KGHDR, CDR2 SFDVKD. Trimming shortened V by 7 bases and J by 5 bases, and 13 bases separated the two germline ends. The CDR3, as DNA: TGTGCCACCAGAGGCTCAGGGGCTACTGAAGCTTTCTTT. As protein: CATRGSGATEAFF.

The chain couples TRBV6-4 to TRBJ1-2; 7 nucleotides align to TRBD1. Germline CDR1 and CDR2: MRHNA and SNTAGT. V shed 3 bases and J 7 bases; nucleotides not matched to a gene: 20. The CDR3 is made up of 18 amino acids. The CDR3 DNA reads as TGTGCCAGCAGTGATAGTTATCATTTTGACAGGGACGTCGGTGGCTACACCTTC. Its protein is CASSDSYHFDRDVGGYTF.

The V and J genes are TRBV27 and TRBJ2-7, with 10 bases aligning to TRBD1. Losses at the gene ends were 5 bases for V and 5 bases for J; bases not matched to a gene: 6. There are 14 residues in the CDR3. The germline CDR1 and CDR2 sequences are MNHEY and SMNVEV (reference sequence). CDR3 region: CASSVTTGGDEQYF. In DNA form, the CDR3 reads TGTGCCAGCAGTGTCACGACAGGGGGCGACGAGCAGTACTTC.

The gene calls are TRBV5-4 and TRBJ2-1, with TRBD2 identical over 7 bases. CDR3 length: 15 residues. After removal of 2 bases from V and 8 bases from J, the junction contained 10 bases not matched to a gene. Germline V gives CDR1 SGHNT, CDR2 YYREEE (reference sequence). The CDR3 loop reads CASSLTGTINYEQFF. As DNA, the CDR3 is TGTGCCAGCAGCTTAACCGGGACTATAAACTATGAGCAGTTCTTC.

The chain uses TRBV19 and TRBJ2-3, with 7 nucleotides matching TRBD1. Germline CDR1 reads LNHDA; CDR2 reads SQIVND (reference sequence). The CDR3 contains 16 residues. The junction had 6 bases not matched to a gene; V was cut back by 1 base and J by 2 bases. The CDR3 region is CASSIGAGGNTDTQYF. CDR3 coding DNA: TGTGCCAGTAGTATAGGTGCAGGGGGAAACACAGATACGCAGTATTTT.

The rearrangement uses TRBV19 and TRBJ2-7; D is possibly TRBD1 (5 bases). Between the trimmed V and J ends, which lost 5 bases and 0 bases, there was a span of 11 bases. Germline V gene sequence: CDR1 LNHDA, CDR2 SQIVND (reference sequence). The CDR3 is made up of 14 amino acids. CDR3 amino acids: CASSEQVSSYEQYF. CDR3 coding DNA: TGTGCCAGTAGTGAACAGGTTAGCTCCTACGAGCAGTACTTC.

V usage is TRBV29-1 and J usage is TRBJ2-2; TRBD2 matches at 7 bases. This CDR3 is 16 amino acids long. Germline values: CDR1 SQVTM, CDR2 ANQGSEA. Trimming removed 6 bases from V and 9 bases from J; junction bases left unmatched: 19. CDR3 residues: CSVGNRWQPGGWELFF. The DNA of the CDR3 is TGCAGCGTGGGGAATAGGTGGCAGCCCGGGGGGTGGGAGCTGTTTTTT.

J is TRBJ2-1 and V is TRBV11-2; D not certain. The CDR3 spans 12 residues. Germline loops: CDR1 SGHAT, CDR2 FQNNGV. V shed 4 bases and J shed 9 bases, with 10 bases lying between them. CDR3 loop: CASSSWAFEQFF. Here the CDR3 DNA reads TGTGCCAGCAGCTCGTGGGCGTTTGAGCAGTTCTTC.

This chain links TRBV7-9 with TRBJ2-3; D possibly corresponds to TRBD2 (5 bases). CDR3 length: 13 amino acids. The germline CDR1 and CDR2 sequences are SEHNR and FQNEAQ (reference sequence). Trimming took off 7 bases at V and 8 bases at J, with 16 bases between the two ends. Here the CDR3 DNA reads TGTGCCAGCATAGGAGCCCGGGCGGGTACGCAGTATTTT. Protein product: CASIGARAGTQYF.

This clone was found once. The V gene is TRBV19, the J gene TRBJ2-4; TRBD2 is a possible D gene (6 bases). V shed 5 bases and J shed 5 bases, with 13 bases lying between them. The germline gives CDR1 LNHDA, CDR2 SQIVND (reference sequence). This CDR3 contains 14 residues. CDR3 sequence (DNA): TGTGCCAGTAGTGGAGCGGGTTGGGAAAACATTCAGTACTTC. The encoded protein is CASSGAGWENIQYF.

The gene calls are TRBV25-1 and TRBJ1-6; 10 bases are a match to TRBD1. The CDR3 spans 15 residues. J lost 9 bases, V lost 7 bases, and 9 bases had no gene match. The germline gives CDR1 MGHDK, CDR2 SYGVNS. CDR3 protein: CASTPGTGVASPLHF. The DNA for the CDR3 is TGTGCCAGCACCCCGGGGACAGGGGTCGCTTCACCCCTCCACTTT.

The rearrangement uses TRBV10-3 and TRBJ2-4, with 7 nucleotides matching TRBD2. The germline gives CDR1 ENHRY, CDR2 SYGVKD. The junction had 10 bases not matched to a gene; V was cut back by 6 bases and J by 5 bases. The CDR3 loop spans 15 amino acids. The CDR3 DNA reads as TGTGCCATCAGCTCTGAACCGGGAGGAGAAAACATTCAGTACTTC. Amino acids: CAISSEPGGENIQYF.

The V and J genes are TRBV10-2 and TRBJ1-4; 8 nucleotides match TRBD1. This CDR3 spans 15 amino acids. Germline assignment: CDR1 WSHSY and CDR2 SAAADI. V lost 3 bases, J lost 8 bases, and 8 bases stayed unmatched. CDR3 in amino acids: CASSDGRAGGEKLFF. The CDR3 bases are TGCGCCAGCAGTGATGGTAGGGCAGGGGGCGAAAAACTGTTTTTT.

This rearrangement joins TRBV14 to TRBJ2-5; no definite D call. CDR1 SGHDN and CDR2 FVKESK come from the germline V gene. This CDR3 is built from 14 residues. V was shortened by 2 bases and J by 5 bases, with 12 bases between the two germline ends. CDR3 protein: CASSQWSGAETQYF. CDR3 DNA: TGTGCCAGCAGCCAATGGTCAGGCGCGGAGACCCAGTACTTC.

The chain recombines TRBV5-1 with TRBJ1-1; D gene ambiguous. Germline V gene lookup returns CDR1 SGHRS and CDR2 YFSETQ. The CDR3 loop spans 14 amino acids. V was pared by 4 bases and J by 0 bases, with 10 bases between. The CDR3 nucleotides read TGCGCCAGCAGCCCCTGGGCTGTGAACACTGAAGCTTTCTTT. This translates into CASSPWAVNTEAFF.

The V gene is TRBV20-1, the J gene TRBJ2-3; D remains ambiguous. The CDR3 runs to 11 residues. Germline CDR1 DFQATT, CDR2 SNEGSKA (reference sequence). V was cut by 6 bases and J by 2 bases, with 6 bases left in between. CDR3 sequence reads: CSALPTDTQYF. As DNA, the CDR3 is TGCAGTGCCCTCCCCACAGATACGCAGTATTTT.